Reported below is one T cell receptor beta chain. The data were taken from a study of blood T cell repertoires in COVID-19. As for the study in general: Material from acute and convalescent COVID-19 was sourced from the United States, Italy and Spain. PBMCs, B-cell-depleted T cells, or T cells provided the cDNA or gDNA that made up the material.

In the original workflow: Reference gene primer amplification gave estimated nucleated cell counts. Generated by immunoSEQ multiplex PCR, the TCRdb table keeps only in-frame clones and is missing some. V, J and clone size are those of that table, while D and trimming were read from the DNA. The data show under 150,000 clones, approximately 80% seen once. The V and J ends lost 0 bases and 4 bases, in that order; junction bases with no gene match: 11. Germline CDR1 SGHDN, CDR2 FVKESK. This CDR3 is 17 amino acids long. This TCR came from a woman older than 75 in a cohort sampled during active or convalescent COVID-19. Sequenced: peripheral blood. The chain joins TRBV14 to TRBJ1-2; 7 bases are a match to TRBD1. DNA of the CDR3: TGTGCCAGCAGCCAAGATACGTCTTGGCAGGGGGTCTATGGCTACACCTTC. It yields the protein CASSQDTSWQGVYGYTF. The full variable domain, with the rest looked up from reference TRBV14 and TRBJ1-2, is EAGVTQFPSHSVIEKGQTVTLRCDPISGHDNLYWYRRVMGKEIKFLLHFVKESKQDESGMPNNRFLAERTGGTYSTLKVQPAELEDSGVYFCASSQDTSWQGVYGYTFGSGTRLTVV.